What follows are 22 T cell receptor beta chains derived from one specimen sequenced in a study of T-cell reconstitution after alpha-beta-depleted transplantation in children. Preparation of the TCRbeta library was carried out with unique molecular identifiers. One entry per CDR3 protein results from TCRdb running MiXCR on the PCR reads. Seen here are fewer than 700,000 distinct CDR3 sequences, more than 20% observed once, and the top ten hold 11% to 15%. The sample was PBMCs, mostly from graft donor cells, taken 360 days after TCRalphabeta/CD19-depleted stem cell transplant. The receptors come from a boy in the first two years of life who had a stem cell transplant for acute myeloid leukemia, so the T cells may come from the graft donor.

This rearrangement joins TRBV20-1 to TRBJ1-3; 7 positions agree with TRBD1. The CDR3 has 15 amino acids. The V and J ends lost 5 bases and 0 bases, in that order; junction bases with no gene match: 7. Germline loops: CDR1 DFQATT, CDR2 SNEGSKA (reference sequence). CDR3 coding DNA: TGCAGTGCTGATACAGGGGCAAACTCTGGAAACACCATATATTTT. Translation gives CSADTGANSGNTIYF.

The chain links TRBV7-9 to TRBJ2-6; possible D gene TRBD1, 6 bases. Looked up from germline, CDR1 is SEHNR and CDR2 is FQNEAQ (reference sequence). The CDR3 contains 15 residues. Deletions cut 4 bases from V and 2 bases from J, with 9 bases between. The CDR3 DNA follows: TGTGCCAGCAGCTCCCGGGACACTGGGGCCAACGTCCTGACTTTC. Protein product: CASSSRDTGANVLTF.

This clonotype appeared many times. The V call is TRBV2, the J call TRBJ2-1; 11 bases are a match to TRBD2. This CDR3 spans 16 amino acids. CDR1 is SNHLY, CDR2 FYNNEI, per germline. V lost 4 bases, J lost 9 bases, and 11 bases stayed unmatched. The CDR3 region has the DNA TGTGCCAGCAGTGTGAGTTTGGCTAGCGGGGGGTTTGAGCAGTTCTTC. Its translation: CASSVSLASGGFEQFF.

This clonotype has more than one count but fewer than ten. The chain recombines TRBV20-1 with TRBJ2-4, with a possible D match to TRBD1 (5 bases). This CDR3 comprises 13 residues. Germline-derived CDR1 and CDR2 are DFQATT and SNEGSKA (reference sequence). DNA of the CDR3: TGCGGCATAGGGGTCTTAGCCAAAAACATTCAGTACTTC. This sequence encodes CGIGVLAKNIQYF.

This clonotype was picked up many times. J is TRBJ2-5 and V is TRBV29-1; D call uncertain. The CDR3 extends over 12 amino acids. Germline assignment: CDR1 SQVTM and CDR2 ANQGSEA. The V and J ends lost 4 bases and 4 bases respectively, with 10 bases between them. DNA for the CDR3: TGCAGCGTTGTGGCAGCAGGAGAGACCCAGTACTTC. This sequence encodes CSVVAAGETQYF.

This clonotype appeared a few times. V usage is TRBV20-1 and J usage is TRBJ1-1, with D perhaps TRBD1 (5 bases). This CDR3 has 17 amino acids. Germline CDR1 is DFQATT and CDR2 is SNEGSKA (reference sequence). The V end lost 2 bases, the J end lost 1 base, and 20 bases lay between the germline ends. DNA for the CDR3: TGCAGTGCTAGAAGACGCCGGGACGGAAGATCGAACACTGAAGCTTTCTTT. This gives the protein CSARRRRDGRSNTEAFF.

The chain carries TRBV23-1 and TRBJ2-2; weak D call: TRBD1 (6 bases). TRBV23-1 is labeled an ORF, and its function is uncertain. The CDR3 is 16 residues long. V was cut by 0 bases and J by 7 bases, with 15 bases left in between. This chain's CDR3 is CASSQSRTRGGGELFF. The CDR3 DNA reads as TGCGCCAGCAGTCAATCGCGAACCAGGGGTGGCGGGGAGCTGTTTTTT.

The chain employs TRBV6-2 or TRBV6-3 and TRBJ2-1; 10 bases fit TRBD2. J lost 4 bases, V lost 5 bases, and 8 bases had no gene match. The germline gives CDR1 MNHEY, CDR2 SVGEGT. The CDR3 covers 16 residues. CDR3 loop: CASSLLAGKIYNEQFF. The CDR3 DNA follows: TGTGCCAGCAGTCTACTAGCGGGGAAGATATACAATGAGCAGTTCTTC.

This clonotype was seen a few times. The chain has TRBV7-6 and TRBJ2-3; 13 positions match TRBD2. Germline V lookup: CDR1 SGHVS, CDR2 FNYEAQ. The CDR3 length is 17 residues. The V segment lost 5 bases and the J segment 3 bases; nucleotides outside the gene matches: 8. For the CDR3, the DNA is TGTGCCAGCAGCCAAGACAGACTAGCGGGGGGAACAGATACGCAGTATTTT. Protein product: CASSQDRLAGGTDTQYF.

In this sample, this clonotype turned up many times. This chain joins TRBV5-1 and TRBJ2-2, with D maybe TRBD1 (6 bases). The CDR3 sequence is 14 residues long. CDR1 is SGHRS, CDR2 YFSETQ, per germline. Trimming cost V 7 bases and J 2 bases, with 12 bases left between them. CDR3 amino acids: CASRRQANTGELFF. CDR3 in DNA: TGCGCCAGCCGGCGACAGGCCAACACCGGGGAGCTGTTTTTT.

The gene calls are TRBV30 and TRBJ2-3; the D is unclear. The CDR3 is made up of 11 amino acids. V lost 4 bases, J lost 5 bases, and 7 bases lay in between. From germline, CDR1 is GTSNPN and CDR2 SVGIG (reference sequence). CDR3 amino acids: CAWKLLDTQYF. CDR3 nucleotide sequence: TGTGCCTGGAAATTATTAGATACGCAGTATTTT.

This clonotype was seen repeatedly, ten times or more. The chain uses TRBV12-3 or TRBV12-4 and TRBJ1-2; maybe TRBD1 (5 bases). V lost 8 bases and J lost 2, with 6 bases in between. CDR3 length: 11 residues. CDR3 residues: CASQGNYGYTF. The CDR3 region has the DNA TGTGCCAGCCAGGGCAACTATGGCTACACCTTC.

In its sample, this clonotype was seen many times. This rearrangement joins TRBV29-1 to TRBJ1-1; no clear D. Germline values: CDR1 SQVTM, CDR2 ANQGSEA. V lost 4 bases, J lost 0 bases, and 9 bases lay in between. The CDR3 contains 13 residues. In nucleotides, the CDR3 is TGCAGCGTTGCGACGCGGATGAACACTGAAGCTTTCTTT. Its protein product is CSVATRMNTEAFF.

This clonotype was recorded a few times. The rearrangement links TRBV20-1 to TRBJ1-4; 8 bases agree with TRBD1. Trimming removed 0 bases from V and 10 bases from J; junction bases left unmatched: 7. The CDR3 consists of 14 residues. Germline-derived CDR1 and CDR2 are DFQATT and SNEGSKA (reference sequence). CDR3 sequence (DNA): TGCAGTGCTAGAGACATGACAGGGGAGGGAAAACTGTTTTTT. This gives the protein CSARDMTGEGKLFF.

This sequence joins TRBV15 and TRBJ2-2; 11 nucleotides align to TRBD1. This CDR3 is 15 amino acids long. The germline CDR1 and CDR2 sequences are LNHNV and YYDKDF (reference sequence). V lost 2 bases to trimming and J lost 8 bases; unmatched junction nucleotides: 4. The chain's CDR3 is CATSRPGQGAGELFF. CDR3 DNA sequence: TGTGCCACCAGCAGACCTGGACAGGGGGCTGGGGAGCTGTTTTTT.

This clonotype was seen more than once but under ten times. V is TRBV12-3 or TRBV12-4 and J is TRBJ2-2; no clear D. This CDR3 is 11 amino acids long. The ends were cut back, 5 bases at V and 9 bases at J, with 7 bases in the middle. The DNA for the CDR3 is TGTGCCAGCAGTCGCCGATGGGAGCTGTTTTTT. Its translation: CASSRRWELFF.

This chain links TRBV30 with TRBJ2-3; 9 nucleotides align to TRBD2. CDR1 is GTSNPN and CDR2 is SVGIG in the germline V gene (reference sequence). This CDR3 comprises 17 residues. V dropped 3 bases and J dropped 7; count of bases not matched to a gene: 17. The chain's CDR3 is CAWRTSSFVAGEHTQYF. CDR3 nucleotides: TGTGCCTGGAGGACCTCTTCGTTCGTAGCGGGGGAACATACGCAGTATTTT. The full variable domain, its missing parts supplied by reference TRBV30 and TRBJ2-3, is SQTIHQWPATLVQPVGSPLSLECTVEGTSNPNLYWYRQAAGRGLQLLFYSVGIGQISSEVPQNLSASRPQDRQFILSSKKLLLSDSGFYLCAWRTSSFVAGEHTQYFGPGTRLTVL.

This clonotype was seen only a few times. CDR3 loop: CATSEGNTIYF. In DNA, the CDR3 is TGTGCCACCAGCGAGGGAAACACCATATATTTT. The chain joins TRBV15 to TRBJ1-3; D unclear. The CDR3 totals 11 residues. The ends were cut back, 5 bases at V and 4 bases at J, with 3 bases in the middle. The V gene's germline CDR1 is LNHNV and CDR2 YYDKDF (reference sequence).

This chain connects TRBV7-9 to TRBJ2-5; 9 bases fit TRBD1. The V gene's germline CDR1 is SEHNR and CDR2 FQNEAQ (reference sequence). This CDR3 has 16 amino acids. Trimming took 2 bases from V and 5 from J; bases not matched to a gene: 9. The CDR3 bases are TGTGCCAGCAGCTTAATCGGGACAGGGATCCTCGAGACCCAGTACTTC. Its protein product is CASSLIGTGILETQYF.

There are many counts of this clonotype. The chain combines TRBV20-1 with TRBJ2-1, with TRBD2 matching over 9 bases. With 2 bases clipped from V and 9 bases from J, the junction kept 17 bases outside the gene matches. The CDR3 spans 17 residues. From germline, CDR1 is DFQATT and CDR2 SNEGSKA (reference sequence). This CDR3 reads CSARKVSLRGGPIEQFF. The CDR3 DNA is TGCAGTGCTAGAAAGGTGTCGTTGCGGGGGGGGCCTATTGAGCAGTTCTTC.

A single count supports this clonotype. CDR3 sequence reads: CASGLVTRQGAETGELFF. The CDR3 DNA is TGTGCTAGTGGTTTGGTCACCAGACAGGGGGCGGAGACCGGGGAGCTGTTTTTT. The chain carries TRBV12-5 and TRBJ2-2; 10 bases agree with TRBD1. CDR3 length: 18 amino acids. J lost 5 bases, V lost 0 bases, and 9 bases had no gene match. Germline-derived CDR1 and CDR2 are LGHNT and FRNRAP.

This clonotype was recorded at least ten times. The chain joins TRBV29-1 to TRBJ1-1, with D unclear. The CDR3 covers 12 residues. Trimming left V 3 bases short and J 1 base short, with 6 bases between. Germline V gene sequence: CDR1 SQVTM, CDR2 ANQGSEA. Written as DNA, the CDR3 is TGCAGCGTTGACCCAGCGAACACTGAAGCTTTCTTT. Translation gives CSVDPANTEAFF.